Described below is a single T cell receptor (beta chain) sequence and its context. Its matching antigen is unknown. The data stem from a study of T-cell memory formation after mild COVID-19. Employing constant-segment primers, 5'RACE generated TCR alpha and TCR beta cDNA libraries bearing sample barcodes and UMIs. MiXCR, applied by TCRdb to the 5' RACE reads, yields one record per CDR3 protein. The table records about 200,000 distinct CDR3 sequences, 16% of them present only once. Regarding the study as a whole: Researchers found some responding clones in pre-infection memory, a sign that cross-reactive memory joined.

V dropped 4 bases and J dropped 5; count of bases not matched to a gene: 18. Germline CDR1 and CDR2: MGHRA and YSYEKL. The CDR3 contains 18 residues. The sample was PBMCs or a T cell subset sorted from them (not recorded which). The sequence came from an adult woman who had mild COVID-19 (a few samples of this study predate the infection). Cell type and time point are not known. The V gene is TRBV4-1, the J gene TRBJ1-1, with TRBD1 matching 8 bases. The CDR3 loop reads CASSPGTGTSFTGTEAFF. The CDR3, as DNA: TGCGCCAGCAGCCCAGGGACAGGTACCAGTTTTACCGGAACTGAAGCTTTCTTT.